These 28 T cell receptor beta chains were sequenced from one sample in a study of cytotoxic CD8 clonotypes in ibrutinib-treated CLL. Data came from immunoSEQ multiplex PCR; TCRdb stores just in-frame clones and leaves some out. The sample carries 40,000 to 50,000 clones, 57% recorded once. The sequencing here drew on PBMCs, taken after 24 months of ibrutinib treatment. These receptors originate from a human donor with chronic lymphocytic leukemia.

The chain joins TRBV11-2 to TRBJ1-1; a possible D gene is TRBD1 (6 bases). Trimming took off 3 bases at V and 8 bases at J, with 13 bases between the two ends. The germline CDR1 and CDR2 sequences are SGHAT and FQNNGV. There are 13 residues in the CDR3. The CDR3 loop reads CASSLGSGTEAFF. The CDR3 DNA sequence: TGTGCCAGCAGCTTGGGATCCGGGACAGAAGCTTTCTTT. Drawing the rest from reference TRBV11-2 and TRBJ1-1, the complete variable domain is EAGVAQSPRYKIIEKRQSVAFWCNPISGHATLYWYQQILGQGPKLLIQFQNNGVVDDSQLPKDRFSAERLKGVDSTLKIQPAKLEDSAVYLCASSLGSGTEAFFGQGTRLTVV.

CDR3 DNA: TGCGCCAGCAGTGAGTCGGGACAGGGGGATGGCTACACCTTC. Protein sequence: CASSESGQGDGYTF. The chain carries TRBV10-2 and TRBJ1-2; 11 bases align to TRBD1. The CDR3 runs to 14 residues. The V and J ends lost 0 bases and 6 bases, in that order; junction bases with no gene match: 0. Germline assignment: CDR1 WSHSY and CDR2 SAAADI.

This clone has a handful of counts. This chain joins TRBV6-1 and TRBJ2-1; 7 bases align to TRBD2. CDR3 size: 14 residues. CDR1 is MNHNS, CDR2 SASEGT, per germline. After removal of 4 bases from V and 6 bases from J, the junction contained 6 bases not matched to a gene. CDR3 sequence: CASSGTRALNEQFF. As DNA, the CDR3 is TGTGCCAGCAGTGGGACTAGAGCCCTCAATGAGCAGTTCTTC.

CDR3 sequence reads: CASSQSGAFNQPQHF. The CDR3 nucleotides read TGCGCCAGCAGCCAATCAGGGGCCTTCAATCAGCCCCAGCATTTT. V gene TRBV4-1 combines with J gene TRBJ1-5; TRBD1 might be the D (6 bases). CDR1 MGHRA and CDR2 YSYEKL come from the germline V gene. Trimming left V 2 bases short and J 3 bases short, with 11 bases between. The CDR3 consists of 15 residues.

The chain is built from TRBV19 and TRBJ1-2; unclear D gene. Trimming pared 4 bases from V and 7 bases from J, leaving 16 bases between. Germline assignment: CDR1 LNHDA and CDR2 SQIVND (reference sequence). The CDR3 loop spans 14 amino acids. For the CDR3, the DNA is TGTGCCAGTAGTACCTTCGACACAGTCGGTGGCTACACCTTC. Residues: CASSTFDTVGGYTF.

The genes are TRBV6-5 and TRBJ1-5; 7 positions agree with TRBD1. The V gene end was trimmed by 3 bases and the J gene end by 1 base; junction bases not matched to a gene: 6. CDR3 length: 16 amino acids. CDR1 is MNHEY, CDR2 SVGAGI, per germline. The CDR3 region is CASSYWDRKSNQPQHF. CDR3 bases: TGTGCCAGCAGTTATTGGGACAGAAAGAGCAATCAGCCCCAGCATTTT.

Comments on this clone: The same CDR3 can be traced to other DNA sequences in this sample. The V call is TRBV5-6, the J call TRBJ2-3; 10 bases align to TRBD1. The CDR3 is 15 amino acids. V gave up 2 bases and J gave up 2 bases; unmatched junction bases: 2. Germline values: CDR1 SGHDT, CDR2 YYEEEE. The CDR3, as DNA: TGTGCCAGCAGCTTAGACAGGGGGCCCACAGATACGCAGTATTTT. This translates into CASSLDRGPTDTQYF.

This clone has only a few counts. The chain combines TRBV7-4 with TRBJ1-1, with D perhaps TRBD1 (6 bases). The CDR3 totals 15 residues. Germline-derived CDR1 and CDR2 are SGHVT and SQSDAQ. V lost 4 bases, J lost 1 base, and 13 bases lay in between. The CDR3 DNA reads TGTGCCAGCAGCTGGGGGCGCATAGAGAACACTGAAGCTTTCTTT. Translating it yields CASSWGRIENTEAFF.

This chain joins TRBV4-1 and TRBJ1-3; no clear D. The V gene's germline CDR1 is MGHRA and CDR2 YSYEKL. Trimming cost V 4 bases and J 4 bases, with 14 bases left between them. The CDR3 covers 15 residues. The CDR3 coding sequence is TGCGCCAGCAGCCGGAAAGAGGCGGAGGGAAACACCATATATTTT. Its protein product is CASSRKEAEGNTIYF.

This rearrangement joins TRBV5-5 to TRBJ2-1; weak D call: TRBD1 (6 bases). Trimming shortened V by 2 bases and J by 1 base, and 16 bases separated the two germline ends. This CDR3 has 17 residues. CDR1 and CDR2 from the germline V gene are SGHKS and YYEKEE (reference sequence). CDR3 loop: CASSFRGGPGSYNEQFF. CDR3 in DNA: TGTGCCAGCAGCTTCAGGGGCGGCCCTGGGTCCTACAATGAGCAGTTCTTC. The variable domain in full, with the rest retrieved from reference TRBV5-5 and TRBJ2-1, is DAGVTQSPTHLIKTRGQQVTLRCSPISGHKSVSWYQQVLGQGPQFIFQYYEKEERGRGNFPDRFSARQFPNYSSELNVNALLLGDSALYLCASSFRGGPGSYNEQFFGPGTRLTVL.

As to this clone: Other nucleotide sequences from this sample produce the same CDR3. This chain joins TRBV5-1 and TRBJ2-5, with D hard to call. The germline V and J ends were trimmed by 0 bases and 0 bases, with 6 bases remaining between them. Germline V gene data show CDR1 as SGHRS and CDR2 as YFSETQ. The CDR3 is 14 amino acids. CDR3 in DNA: TGCGCCAGCAGCTTGGGGACGAACCAAGAGACCCAGTACTTC. Translating gives CASSLGTNQETQYF.

This clone has more than one count but fewer than ten. CDR3: CASSLQGVKPQHF. The CDR3 nucleotides are TGTGCCAGCAGCCTACAGGGAGTAAAGCCCCAGCATTTT. V gene TRBV6-5 combines with J gene TRBJ1-5; D is perhaps TRBD1 (6 bases). Per germline, CDR1 MNHEY and CDR2 SVGAGI. This CDR3 has 13 amino acids. The germline V and J ends were trimmed by 6 bases and 8 bases, with 14 bases remaining between them.

This clone has just a few counts. The gene calls are TRBV5-1 and TRBJ2-2, with 11 bases identical to TRBD1. V was pared by 4 bases and J by 4 bases, with 6 bases of the junction left unmatched. Germline CDR1 reads SGHRS; CDR2 reads YFSETQ. This CDR3 has 16 amino acids. The CDR3 here is CASSPLGQGATGELFF. CDR3 DNA: TGCGCCAGCAGCCCCCTTGGACAGGGGGCCACCGGGGAGCTGTTTTTT.

There are a few counts of this clone. The rearrangement joins TRBV15 to TRBJ1-3; D uncertain. V lost 0 bases, J lost 6 bases, and 6 bases lay in between. CDR1 and CDR2 (germline): LNHNV, YYDKDF (reference sequence). The CDR3 spans 13 residues. CDR3 bases: TGTGCCACCAGCAGAGAGCGGGCAAACACCATATATTTT. This codes for CATSRERANTIYF.

Comments on this clone: This may be a read error: a much more frequent sequence differs by one nucleotide. The chain recombines TRBV5-4 with TRBJ2-1, with TRBD2 matching 10 bases. CDR3 size: 17 residues. Looked up from germline, CDR1 is SGHNT and CDR2 is YYREEE (reference sequence). In DNA form, the CDR3 reads TGTGCCAGCAACCCAGCGGGGGGGAAAAGCTCCTACAATGGGCAGTTCTTC. It encodes CASNPAGGKSSYNGQFF.

This clone was counted only a few times. The chain couples TRBV2 to TRBJ2-7, with D possibly TRBD2 on 5 matching bases. V lost 6 bases to trimming and J lost 1 base, with 19 bases between them. The CDR3 consists of 16 residues. Germline values: CDR1 SNHLY, CDR2 FYNNEI. The CDR3 nucleotides read TGTGCCAGCAGATCCACCTTGGTGTTAGCGTCCTACGAGCAGTACTTC. As protein: CASRSTLVLASYEQYF.

This clone has a count of ten or more. The chain joins TRBV29-1 to TRBJ1-1; TRBD1 agrees at 7 bases. This CDR3 comprises 14 residues. V was clipped by 7 bases and J by 5 bases; unmatched bases: 13. Germline CDR1 reads SQVTM; CDR2 reads ANQGSEA. CDR3 region: CSAMTGSMSTEAFF. The CDR3, as DNA: TGCAGCGCCATGACAGGGTCAATGTCGACTGAAGCTTTCTTT.

The chain couples TRBV2 to TRBJ1-1, with a weak D call TRBD1 (5 bases). With 8 bases removed from V and 2 bases from J, the gap between germline ends came to 18 bases. Germline V gene lookup returns CDR1 SNHLY and CDR2 FYNNEI. CDR3 length: 15 residues. The chain's CDR3 is CASRFDGQGNTEAFF. The DNA for the CDR3 is TGTGCCAGCCGTTTTGATGGGCAGGGAAACACTGAAGCTTTCTTT.

The rearrangement joins TRBV5-1 to TRBJ1-2, with D perhaps matching TRBD1 (6 bases). Trimming stripped 0 bases from V and 1 base from J, with 13 bases between. The length of the CDR3 is 16 residues. Per the germline V gene, CDR1 is SGHRS and CDR2 is YFSETQ. The CDR3 spells CASSLVGGDINYGYTF. Here the CDR3 DNA reads TGCGCCAGCAGCTTGGTCGGAGGGGACATTAACTATGGCTACACCTTC.

The genes are TRBV14 and TRBJ2-6, with 8 bases aligning to TRBD1. The CDR3 totals 14 residues. Germline V gives CDR1 SGHDN, CDR2 FVKESK. Trimming at V came to 4 bases and at J to 11 bases, leaving 7 bases not matched to a gene. CDR3 in amino acids: CASSPPGQAYVLTF. For the CDR3, the DNA is TGTGCCAGCAGCCCACCGGGACAGGCTTACGTCCTGACTTTC.

This clone was seen many times. This chain joins TRBV5-4 and TRBJ2-3; D tentatively reads TRBD1 or TRBD2 (5 bases each). This CDR3 region has 14 residues. Trimming left V 4 bases short and J 4 bases short, with 13 bases between. Germline V gene data show CDR1 as SGHNT and CDR2 as YYREEE (reference sequence). The CDR3 DNA reads as TGTGCCAGCAGCGGGGGTTTGAGATCAGATACGCAGTATTTT. Its protein is CASSGGLRSDTQYF.

This clone was counted between two and nine times. This sequence joins TRBV19 and TRBJ1-1; unclear D gene. Per germline, CDR1 LNHDA and CDR2 SQIVND (reference sequence). The CDR3 contains 12 residues. V lost 6 bases and J 1 base, leaving 6 bases between the germline ends. This CDR3 is CASRAGNTEAFF. The CDR3 DNA sequence: TGTGCCAGTAGAGCCGGGAACACTGAAGCTTTCTTT.

CDR3 amino acids: CASSGSGGAYEQFF. Written as DNA, the CDR3 is TGCGCCAGCAGCGGTAGCGGGGGGGCCTATGAGCAGTTCTTC. The chain joins TRBV5-1 to TRBJ2-1, with 11 nucleotides matching TRBD2. J gave up 8 bases and V 4 bases, and 5 bases lay outside the gene matches. CDR1 SGHRS and CDR2 YFSETQ come from the germline V gene. The CDR3 contains 14 residues.

This clone was observed a few times. The chain recombines TRBV5-6 with TRBJ1-5, with 9 bases lining up with TRBD1. V trimming: 4 bases; J trimming: 4 bases; junction bases outside the gene matches: 6. Germline CDR1 SGHDT, CDR2 YYEEEE. CDR3 size: 15 residues. The CDR3 nucleotides read TGTGCCAGCAGCCGTGGGACAGGGCGGAATCAGCCCCAGCATTTT. This gives the protein CASSRGTGRNQPQHF.

This chain links TRBV19 with TRBJ1-2; 7 bases are a match to TRBD1. V lost 6 bases and J lost 2; bases outside the gene matches: 6. There are 14 residues in the CDR3. Germline CDR1 LNHDA, CDR2 SQIVND (reference sequence). The CDR3, as DNA: TGTGCCAGTAGCTGGACAGGAAGCAACTATGGCTACACCTTC. It translates to CASSWTGSNYGYTF.

J is TRBJ1-5 and V is TRBV6-5; TRBD1 aligns across 7 bases. Germline trimming cut 6 bases from V and 5 bases from J; bases unmatched to any gene: 10. Germline V lookup: CDR1 MNHEY, CDR2 SVGAGI. The CDR3 runs to 15 residues. This CDR3 is CASRLNRGGDQPQHF. The CDR3 DNA is TGTGCCAGCAGACTAAACAGGGGAGGTGATCAGCCCCAGCATTTT.

This clone was seen a few times. The chain joins TRBV2 to TRBJ1-6; D might be TRBD1 (6 bases). With 3 bases removed from V and 10 bases from J, the gap between germline ends came to 16 bases. This CDR3 spans 15 amino acids. Germline CDR1 SNHLY, CDR2 FYNNEI. CDR3 bases: TGTGCCAGCAGTGACCCGACAGAGGGGGGATCACCCCTCCACTTT. Its translation: CASSDPTEGGSPLHF.

This chain connects TRBV5-1 to TRBJ1-3; 7 bases line up with TRBD1. This CDR3 has 16 residues. Looked up from germline, CDR1 is SGHRS and CDR2 is YFSETQ. The V and J ends lost 4 bases and 0 bases, in that order; junction bases with no gene match: 7. CDR3 amino acids: CASSKGQLNSGNTIYF. DNA for the CDR3: TGCGCCAGCAGCAAGGGACAGCTGAACTCTGGAAACACCATATATTTT. Complete variable domain (other parts from reference TRBV5-1 and TRBJ1-3): KAGVTQTPRYLIKTRGQQVTLSCSPISGHRSVSWYQQTPGQGLQFLFEYFSETQRNKGNFPGRFSGRQFSNSRSEMNVSTLELGDSALYLCASSKGQLNSGNTIYFGEGSWLTVV.